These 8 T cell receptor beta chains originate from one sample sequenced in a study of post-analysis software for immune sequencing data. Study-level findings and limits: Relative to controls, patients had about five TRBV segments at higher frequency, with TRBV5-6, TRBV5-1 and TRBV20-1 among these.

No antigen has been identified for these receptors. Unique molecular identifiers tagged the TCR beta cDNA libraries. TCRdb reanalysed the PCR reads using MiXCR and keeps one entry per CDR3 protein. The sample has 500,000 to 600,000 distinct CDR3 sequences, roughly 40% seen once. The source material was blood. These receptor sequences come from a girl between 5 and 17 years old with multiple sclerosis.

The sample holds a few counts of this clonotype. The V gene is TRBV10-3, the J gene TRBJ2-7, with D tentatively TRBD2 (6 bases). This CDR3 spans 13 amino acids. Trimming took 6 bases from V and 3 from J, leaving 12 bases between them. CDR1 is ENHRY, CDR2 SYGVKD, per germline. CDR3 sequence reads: CAIRTGDDYEQYF. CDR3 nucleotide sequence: TGTGCCATCAGGACGGGGGATGACTACGAGCAGTACTTC.

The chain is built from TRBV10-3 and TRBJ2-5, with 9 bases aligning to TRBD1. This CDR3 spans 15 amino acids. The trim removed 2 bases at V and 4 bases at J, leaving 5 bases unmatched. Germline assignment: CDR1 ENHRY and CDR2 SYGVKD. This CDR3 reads CAISEPGQGRETQYF. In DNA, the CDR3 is TGTGCCATCAGTGAGCCCGGACAGGGGAGAGAGACCCAGTACTTC.

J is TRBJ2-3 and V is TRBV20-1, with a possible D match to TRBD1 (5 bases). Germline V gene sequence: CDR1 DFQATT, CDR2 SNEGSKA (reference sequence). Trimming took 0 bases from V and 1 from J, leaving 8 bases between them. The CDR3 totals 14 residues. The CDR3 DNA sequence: TGCAGTGCTAGAGACCTGACAGGCACAGATACGCAGTATTTT. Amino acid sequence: CSARDLTGTDTQYF.

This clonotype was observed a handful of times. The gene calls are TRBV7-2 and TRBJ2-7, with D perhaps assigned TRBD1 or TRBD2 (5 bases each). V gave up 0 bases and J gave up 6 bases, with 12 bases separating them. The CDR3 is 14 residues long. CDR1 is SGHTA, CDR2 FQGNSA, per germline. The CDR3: CASSLAGRGSEQYF. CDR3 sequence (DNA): TGTGCCAGCAGCTTAGCGGGCCGGGGCTCCGAGCAGTACTTC.

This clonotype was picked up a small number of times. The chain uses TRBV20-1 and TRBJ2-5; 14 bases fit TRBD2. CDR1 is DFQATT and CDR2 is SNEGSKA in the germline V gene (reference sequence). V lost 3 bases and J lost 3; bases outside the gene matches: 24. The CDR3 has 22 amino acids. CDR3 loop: CSASRVGIGGRTSGRIEETQYF. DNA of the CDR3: TGCAGTGCTAGTAGAGTGGGGATTGGGGGAAGGACTAGCGGGAGGATCGAAGAGACCCAGTACTTC.

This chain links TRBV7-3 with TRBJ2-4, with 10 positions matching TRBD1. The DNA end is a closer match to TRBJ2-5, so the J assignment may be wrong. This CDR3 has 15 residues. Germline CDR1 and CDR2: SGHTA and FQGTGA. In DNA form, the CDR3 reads TGTGCCAGCAGCTTAAGACAGGGGGCTACAGAGACCCAGTACTTC. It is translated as CASSLRQGATETQYF.

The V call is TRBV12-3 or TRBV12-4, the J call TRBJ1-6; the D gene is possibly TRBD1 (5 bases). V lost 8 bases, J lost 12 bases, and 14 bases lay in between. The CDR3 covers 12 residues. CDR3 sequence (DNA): TGTGCCAGCTTGTCAGGGTTAGGACCCCTCCACTTT. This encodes CASLSGLGPLHF.

In DNA, the CDR3 is TGTGCCAGCAGCTCTAGCGGGGGATACAATGAGCAGTACTTC. This sequence encodes CASSSSGGYNEQYF. This chain joins TRBV7-9 and TRBJ2-5; TRBD2 matches 10 bases. The CDR3 is 14 residues long. The V segment lost 4 bases and the J segment 11 bases; nucleotides outside the gene matches: 10. Germline V lookup: CDR1 SEHNR, CDR2 FQNEAQ (reference sequence).